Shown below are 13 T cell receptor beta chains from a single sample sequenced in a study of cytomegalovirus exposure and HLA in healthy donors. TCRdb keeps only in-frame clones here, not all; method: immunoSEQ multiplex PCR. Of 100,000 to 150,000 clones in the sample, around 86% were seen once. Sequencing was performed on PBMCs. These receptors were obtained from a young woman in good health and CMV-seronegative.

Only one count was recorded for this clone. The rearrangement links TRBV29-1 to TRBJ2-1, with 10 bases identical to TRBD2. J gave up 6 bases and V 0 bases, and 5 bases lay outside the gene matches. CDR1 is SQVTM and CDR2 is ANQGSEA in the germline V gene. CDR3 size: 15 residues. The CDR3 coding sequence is TGCAGCGTTGAAGATCCCAGCGGGAGGGCCAATGAGCAGTTCTTC. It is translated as CSVEDPSGRANEQFF.

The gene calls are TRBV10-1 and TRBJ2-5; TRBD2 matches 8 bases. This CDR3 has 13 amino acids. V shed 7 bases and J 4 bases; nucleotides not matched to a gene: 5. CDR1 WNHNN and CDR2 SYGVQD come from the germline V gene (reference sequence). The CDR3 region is CASNSGMGETQYF. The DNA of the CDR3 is TGCGCCAGCAATAGCGGGATGGGAGAGACCCAGTACTTC.

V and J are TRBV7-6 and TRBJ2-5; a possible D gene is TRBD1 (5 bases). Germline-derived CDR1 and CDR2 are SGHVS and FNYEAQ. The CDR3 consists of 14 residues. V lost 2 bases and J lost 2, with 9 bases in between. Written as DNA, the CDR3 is TGTGCCAGCAGCTTATTCAGGGTTCAAGAGACCCAGTACTTC. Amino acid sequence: CASSLFRVQETQYF.

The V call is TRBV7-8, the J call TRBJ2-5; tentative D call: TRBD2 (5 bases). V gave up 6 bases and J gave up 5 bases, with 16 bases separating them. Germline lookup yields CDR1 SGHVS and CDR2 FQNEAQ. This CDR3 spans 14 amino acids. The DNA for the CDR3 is TGTGCCAGCAGTCGAAGTGGAGGTGGCGAGACCCAGTACTTC. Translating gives CASSRSGGGETQYF. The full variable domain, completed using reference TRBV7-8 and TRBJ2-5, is GAGVSQSPRYKVAKRGQDVALRCDPISGHVSLFWYQQALGQGPEFLTYFQNEAQLDKSGLPSDRFFAERPEGSVSTLKIQRTQQEDSAVYLCASSRSGGGETQYFGPGTRLLVL.

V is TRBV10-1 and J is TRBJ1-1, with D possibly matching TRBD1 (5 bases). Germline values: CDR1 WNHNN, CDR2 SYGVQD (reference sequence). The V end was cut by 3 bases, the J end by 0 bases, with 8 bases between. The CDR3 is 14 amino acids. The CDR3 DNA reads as TGCGCCAGCAGTGAAGACAGCATGAACACTGAAGCTTTCTTT. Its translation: CASSEDSMNTEAFF.

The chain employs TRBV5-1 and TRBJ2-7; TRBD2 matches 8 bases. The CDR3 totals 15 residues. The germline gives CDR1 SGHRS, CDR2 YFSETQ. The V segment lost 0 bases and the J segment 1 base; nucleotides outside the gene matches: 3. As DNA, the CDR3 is TGCGCCAGCAGCTTGGAGCGGGGGCTGTCCTACGAGCAGTACTTC. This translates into CASSLERGLSYEQYF. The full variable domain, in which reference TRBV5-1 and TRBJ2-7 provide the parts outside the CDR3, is KAGVTQTPRYLIKTRGQQVTLSCSPISGHRSVSWYQQTPGQGLQFLFEYFSETQRNKGNFPGRFSGRQFSNSRSEMNVSTLELGDSALYLCASSLERGLSYEQYFGPGTRLTVT.

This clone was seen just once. The CDR3 here is CASSDGGVGEKLFF. CDR3 nucleotides: TGTGCCAGCAGTGACGGAGGGGTTGGAGAAAAACTGTTTTTT. This sequence joins TRBV6-4 and TRBJ1-4; D possibly corresponds to TRBD1 (5 bases). CDR1 is MRHNA, CDR2 SNTAGT, per germline. The V and J ends lost 2 bases and 8 bases respectively, with 12 bases between them. The CDR3 consists of 14 residues.

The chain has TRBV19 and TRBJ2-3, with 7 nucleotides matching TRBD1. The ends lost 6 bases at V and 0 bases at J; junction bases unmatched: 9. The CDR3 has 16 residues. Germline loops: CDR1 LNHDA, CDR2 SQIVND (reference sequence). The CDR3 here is CASSPEGAVSTDTQYF. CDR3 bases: TGTGCCAGTAGCCCAGAGGGGGCGGTCAGCACAGATACGCAGTATTTT.

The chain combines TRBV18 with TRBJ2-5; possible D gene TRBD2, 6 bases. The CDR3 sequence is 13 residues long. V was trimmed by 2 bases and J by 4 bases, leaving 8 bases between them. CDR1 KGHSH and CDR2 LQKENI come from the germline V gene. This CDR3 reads CASSPTAGETQYF. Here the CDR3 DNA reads TGTGCCAGCTCACCAACAGCGGGAGAGACCCAGTACTTC.

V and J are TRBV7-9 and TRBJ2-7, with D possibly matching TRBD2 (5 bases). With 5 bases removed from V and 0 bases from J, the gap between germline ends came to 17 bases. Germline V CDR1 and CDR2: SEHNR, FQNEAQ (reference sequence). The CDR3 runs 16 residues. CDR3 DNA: TGTGCCAGCAGCCGGAGGCCGGCGGGCAGCTCCTACGAGCAGTACTTC. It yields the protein CASSRRPAGSSYEQYF.

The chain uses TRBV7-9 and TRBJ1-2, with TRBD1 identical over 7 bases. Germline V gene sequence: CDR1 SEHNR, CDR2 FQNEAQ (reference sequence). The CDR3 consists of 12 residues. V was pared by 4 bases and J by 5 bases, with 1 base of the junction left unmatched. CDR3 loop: CASSWDSYGYTF. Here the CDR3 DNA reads TGTGCCAGCAGCTGGGACAGTTATGGCTACACCTTC.

Here the CDR3 DNA reads TGTGCCAGCAGTTGGGGGCAGCCTAATGAGCAGTTCTTC. Amino acids: CASSWGQPNEQFF. The rearrangement links TRBV6-5 to TRBJ2-1; D is perhaps TRBD1 (6 bases). The V gene lost 4 bases and the J gene lost 7 bases, with 11 bases spanning the gap. The CDR3 consists of 13 residues. Germline V gene data show CDR1 as MNHEY and CDR2 as SVGAGI.

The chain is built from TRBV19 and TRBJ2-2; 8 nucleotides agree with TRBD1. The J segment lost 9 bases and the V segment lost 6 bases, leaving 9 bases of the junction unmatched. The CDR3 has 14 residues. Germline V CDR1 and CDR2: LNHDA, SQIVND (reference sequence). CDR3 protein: CASRGQGANRELFF. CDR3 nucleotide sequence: TGTGCCAGTAGAGGGCAGGGGGCTAACAGGGAGCTGTTTTTT.